These T cell receptor beta chains were read from a single sample in a study of shared clonotypes between healthy human individuals. Some clones are missing from TCRdb's copy, which holds only in-frame ones; the method was immunoSEQ multiplex PCR. This table has approximately 2,000,000 clones, just under 95% appearing once. The sequencing sample was made of naive CD4+ T cells from PBMCs. These receptor sequences come from a man younger than 35 in good health. Some clones in this sample may be carry-over from other donors' samples. CDR3s include the opening cysteine and the closing phenylalanine or tryptophan.

TRBJ2-7	TRBV14	CASSQGSGTVIEQYF
TRBJ1-4	TRBV7-2	CASSGRFRVSSREKLFF
TRBJ1-4	TRBV7-3	CASSLSWGEKLFF
TRBJ1-4	TRBV28	CASSSTGIDEKLFF
TRBJ1-2	TRBV11-2	CASSLFSGGHGYTF
TRBJ1-2	TRBV29-1	CSAPGPNYGYTF
TRBJ1-1	TRBV4-2	CASSQPLGTEAFF
TRBJ1-5	TRBV27	CASGAGTGGDQPQHF
TRBJ2-2	TRBV5-1	CASSLVPATNTGELFF
TRBJ2-7	TRBV30	CAWGRSYEQYF
TRBJ2-1	TRBV2	CASSVYGGGPGEQFF
TRBJ1-1	TRBV28	CASRWGAGNTEAFF
TRBJ2-7	TRBV5-1	CASSPGRPTYEQYF
TRBJ1-6	TRBV30	CAWSGLTRLNSPLHF
TRBJ1-2	TRBV14	CASSGGVGYGYTF
TRBJ2-7	TRBV4-1	CASSQGAPRLISPYEQYF